The following is a T cell receptor beta chain sequence with its context. Its antigen is undetermined. One end of the junction varies from germline; a read error may be responsible. Per the authors' pipeline: Using the CDR3 differences seen across clinicopathological groups, the authors built a distant-metastasis classifier for papillary thyroid cancer, which was meant to discriminate distant-metastatic patients. TCRdb reassembled clones from the PCR reads with MiXCR. The V and J calls were not made by the authors but by TCRdb's processing. The repertoire includes 7,000 to 8,000 clones, 30% to 35% of them detected once, and around 9.6% sits in the top ten. This record belongs to a study of metastatic and nonmetastatic thyroid tumors. Turning to the study itself: Repertoires of blood and of tissue (tumor or nodule) from malignant and benign thyroid patients were compared. General study points: The study reportedly found significantly higher TCR beta diversity in malignant thyroid tumors than benign nodules, in blood and tumor.

Patients were all untreated before their thyroid surgery. From germline, CDR1 is DFQATT and CDR2 SNEGSKA (reference sequence). The CDR3 consists of 14 residues. Sequencing input: tumor tissue. The rearrangement uses TRBV20-1 and TRBJ2-1, with a possible D match to TRBD2 (6 bases). The source of this sequence is a female donor with papillary thyroid cancer or a benign thyroid nodule (not recorded which). Some clones in this sample may be carry-over from other donors' samples. The CDR3 is CSARYSQTRYEQSF. CDR3 bases: TGCAGTGCTAGATATTCCCAGACTAGATATGAGCAGTCCTTC.